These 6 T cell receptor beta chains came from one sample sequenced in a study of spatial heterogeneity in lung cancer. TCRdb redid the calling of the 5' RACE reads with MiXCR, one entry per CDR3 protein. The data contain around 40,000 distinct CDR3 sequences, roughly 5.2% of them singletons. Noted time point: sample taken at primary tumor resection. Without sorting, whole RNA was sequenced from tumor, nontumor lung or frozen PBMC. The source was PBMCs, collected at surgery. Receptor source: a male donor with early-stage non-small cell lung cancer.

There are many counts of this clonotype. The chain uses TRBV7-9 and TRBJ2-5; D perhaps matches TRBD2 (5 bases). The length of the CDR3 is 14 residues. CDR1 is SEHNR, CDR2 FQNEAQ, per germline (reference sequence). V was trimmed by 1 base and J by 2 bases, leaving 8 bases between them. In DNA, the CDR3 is TGTGCCAGCAGCTTAGGCGGCGGGCAAGAGACCCAGTACTTC. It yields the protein CASSLGGGQETQYF. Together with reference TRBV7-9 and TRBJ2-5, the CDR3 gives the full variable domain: DTGVSQNPRHKITKRGQNVTFRCDPISEHNRLYWYRQTLGQGPEFLTYFQNEAQLEKSRLLSDRFSAERPKGSFSTLEIQRTEQGDSAMYLCASSLGGGQETQYFGPGTRLLVL.

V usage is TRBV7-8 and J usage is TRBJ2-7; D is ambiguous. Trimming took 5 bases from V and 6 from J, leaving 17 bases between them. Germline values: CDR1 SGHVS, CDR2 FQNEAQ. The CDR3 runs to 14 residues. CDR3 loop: CASSPRRDLTEQYF. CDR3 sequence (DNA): TGTGCCAGCAGCCCAAGGAGAGACCTTACCGAGCAGTACTTC.

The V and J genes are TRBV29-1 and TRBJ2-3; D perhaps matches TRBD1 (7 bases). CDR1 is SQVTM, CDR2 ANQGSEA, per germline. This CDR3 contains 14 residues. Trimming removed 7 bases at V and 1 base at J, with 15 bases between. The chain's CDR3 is CSGSQGGRTDTQYF. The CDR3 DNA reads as TGCAGCGGTTCCCAGGGGGGTCGCACAGATACGCAGTATTTT.

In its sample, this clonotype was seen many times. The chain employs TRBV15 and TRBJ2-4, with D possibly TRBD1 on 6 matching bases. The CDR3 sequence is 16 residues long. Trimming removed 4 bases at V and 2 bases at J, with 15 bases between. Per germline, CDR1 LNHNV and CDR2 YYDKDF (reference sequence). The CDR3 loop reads CATSNVNRATKNIQYF. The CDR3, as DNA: TGTGCCACCAGCAACGTAAACAGGGCAACCAAAAACATTCAGTACTTC. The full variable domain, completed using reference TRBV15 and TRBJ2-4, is DAMVIQNPRYQVTQFGKPVTLSCSQTLNHNVMYWYQQKSSQAPKLLFHYYDKDFNNEADTPDNFQSRRPNTSFCFLDIRSPGLGDTAMYLCATSNVNRATKNIQYFGAGTRLSVL.

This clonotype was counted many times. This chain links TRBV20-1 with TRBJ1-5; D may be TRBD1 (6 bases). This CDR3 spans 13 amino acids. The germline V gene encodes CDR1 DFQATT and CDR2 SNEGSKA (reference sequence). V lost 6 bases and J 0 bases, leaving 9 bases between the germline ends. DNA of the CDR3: TGCAGTGCGAGACAGGATAGCAATCAGCCCCAGCATTTT. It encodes CSARQDSNQPQHF.

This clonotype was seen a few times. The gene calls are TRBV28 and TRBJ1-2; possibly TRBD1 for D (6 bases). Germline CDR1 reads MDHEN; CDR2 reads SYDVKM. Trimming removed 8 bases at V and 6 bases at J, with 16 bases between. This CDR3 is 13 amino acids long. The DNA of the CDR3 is TGTGCCAGCCGAAACTCAGGGGACGATGGCTACACCTTC. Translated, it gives CASRNSGDDGYTF.